Below are 19 T cell receptor beta chains sequenced from a single sample in a study of shared clonotypes between healthy human individuals. Data came from immunoSEQ multiplex PCR; TCRdb stores just in-frame clones and leaves some out. The table has around 700,000 clones, less than 80% seen once. The specimen sequenced was memory CD4+ T cells sorted from blood. The subset denotes: CD45RA-negative fraction. All receptors come from a woman aged 30 to 39 in good health.

The chain couples TRBV6-1 to TRBJ1-5; D gene ambiguous. CDR1 and CDR2 (germline): MNHNS, SASEGT. The CDR3 has 15 amino acids. Trimming cost V 8 bases and J 3 bases, with 17 bases left between them. CDR3 sequence (DNA): TGTGCCAGCGAAAGAACCGTTTTACTCAATCAGCCCCAGCATTTT. Encoded protein: CASERTVLLNQPQHF.

V gene TRBV5-4 combines with J gene TRBJ2-1; weak D call: TRBD1 (6 bases). Looked up from germline, CDR1 is SGHNT and CDR2 is YYREEE (reference sequence). V was pared by 6 bases and J by 5 bases, with 18 bases between. CDR3 length: 15 residues. In DNA, the CDR3 is TGTGCCAGCACCCCGAGGGGGTCCCGAGACAATGAGCAGTTCTTC. Translated, it gives CASTPRGSRDNEQFF. Full variable domain (missing parts from reference TRBV5-4 and TRBJ2-1): ETGVTQSPTHLIKTRGQQVTLRCSSQSGHNTVSWYQQALGQGPQFIFQYYREEENGRGNFPPRFSGLQFPNYSSELNVNALELDDSALYLCASTPRGSRDNEQFFGPGTRLTVL.

The chain has TRBV15 and TRBJ1-5; 7 positions match TRBD1. Germline assignment: CDR1 LNHNV and CDR2 YYDKDF (reference sequence). This CDR3 has 15 amino acids. With 2 bases clipped from V and 5 bases from J, the junction kept 6 bases outside the gene matches. CDR3 in DNA: TGTGCCACCAGCAGACCTGGGACAGCCCATCAGCCCCAGCATTTT. Residues: CATSRPGTAHQPQHF.

This clone appeared a few times. This rearrangement joins TRBV14 to TRBJ2-3; D is unresolved. V was shortened by 4 bases and J by 10 bases, with 12 bases between the two germline ends. Germline V gene lookup returns CDR1 SGHDN and CDR2 FVKESK. This CDR3 is 12 amino acids long. The CDR3 here is CASSPDEFAQYF. The CDR3 bases are TGTGCCAGCAGCCCTGATGAGTTTGCGCAGTATTTT.

This sequence joins TRBV14 and TRBJ1-2, with D perhaps TRBD1 (6 bases). This CDR3 has 13 residues. With 3 bases removed from V and 4 bases from J, the gap between germline ends came to 9 bases. CDR1 is SGHDN and CDR2 is FVKESK in the germline V gene. CDR3 in amino acids: CASSQGTIYGYTF. The CDR3 nucleotides are TGTGCCAGCAGCCAGGGGACAATCTATGGCTACACCTTC.

The chain uses TRBV28 and TRBJ1-3, with a possible D match to TRBD1 (5 bases). Per the germline V gene, CDR1 is MDHEN and CDR2 is SYDVKM. V lost 3 bases to trimming and J lost 0 bases, with 12 bases between them. The CDR3 extends over 16 amino acids. The CDR3 reads CASSFYRSDSGNTIYF. In nucleotides, the CDR3 is TGTGCCAGCAGTTTTTACAGGTCCGACTCTGGAAACACCATATATTTT.

This clone turned up a few times. The rearrangement links TRBV5-4 to TRBJ2-3; 11 bases align to TRBD2. Germline CDR1 is SGHNT and CDR2 is YYREEE (reference sequence). Unmatched junction bases numbered 7, after V lost 4 bases and J lost 3 bases. CDR3 length equals 16 residues. As DNA, the CDR3 is TGTGCCAGCAGCCTCCGACTAGCGGGAAGTACAGATACGCAGTATTTT. This sequence encodes CASSLRLAGSTDTQYF.

The genes are TRBV28 and TRBJ2-3; 12 positions agree with TRBD1. Germline V CDR1 and CDR2: MDHEN, SYDVKM. The CDR3 runs 18 residues. The trim removed 5 bases at V and 1 base at J, leaving 10 bases unmatched. The CDR3 is CASSPPDGTGGGTDTQYF. CDR3 in DNA: TGTGCCAGCAGTCCCCCCGATGGGACAGGGGGCGGCACAGATACGCAGTATTTT. The complete variable domain, with remaining parts taken from reference TRBV28 and TRBJ2-3, reads DVKVTQSSRYLVKRTGEKVFLECVQDMDHENMFWYRQDPGLGLRLIYFSYDVKMKEKGDIPEGYSVSREKKERFSLILESASTNQTSMYLCASSPPDGTGGGTDTQYFGPGTRLTVL.

The rearrangement joins TRBV27 to TRBJ2-7; no firm D call. Germline values: CDR1 MNHEY, CDR2 SMNVEV (reference sequence). V was cut by 0 bases and J by 0 bases, with 6 bases left in between. CDR3 length: 14 amino acids. CDR3 nucleotides: TGTGCCAGCAGTTTATCAAAACTCTCCTACGAGCAGTACTTC. Its protein product is CASSLSKLSYEQYF.

Regarding this clone: Distinct nucleotide sequences in the sample also encode this CDR3. The CDR3 region is CASSSPGQSYEQYF. Written as DNA, the CDR3 is TGTGCCAGCAGTTCTCCGGGACAGAGCTACGAGCAGTACTTC. V is TRBV28 and J is TRBJ2-7; 7 positions agree with TRBD1. CDR3 size: 14 residues. The J segment lost 3 bases and the V segment lost 4 bases, leaving 6 bases of the junction unmatched. Germline lookup yields CDR1 MDHEN and CDR2 SYDVKM. The entire variable domain, with the rest obtained from reference TRBV28 and TRBJ2-7, is as follows: DVKVTQSSRYLVKRTGEKVFLECVQDMDHENMFWYRQDPGLGLRLIYFSYDVKMKEKGDIPEGYSVSREKKERFSLILESASTNQTSMYLCASSSPGQSYEQYFGPGTRLTVT.

The V and J genes are TRBV5-1 and TRBJ1-2; D perhaps matches TRBD1 (5 bases). The CDR3 loop spans 13 amino acids. The V end was cut by 6 bases, the J end by 4 bases, with 13 bases between. Per the germline V gene, CDR1 is SGHRS and CDR2 is YFSETQ. The CDR3 spells CASTQGIGYGYTF. CDR3 bases: TGCGCCAGCACCCAGGGTATTGGCTATGGCTACACCTTC.

This clone was counted once. The genes are TRBV18 and TRBJ2-7, with 8 nucleotides matching TRBD2. This CDR3 region has 16 residues. Trimming cost V 0 bases and J 5 bases; bases outside gene matches: 9. Germline V gene lookup returns CDR1 KGHSH and CDR2 LQKENI. The CDR3 DNA is TGTGCCAGCTCACCACCGGTGAGCGGGAGAAGGAACGAGCAGTACTTC. It specifies CASSPPVSGRRNEQYF.

The rearrangement links TRBV6-1 to TRBJ2-3; the match to TRBD1 covers 8 bases. The CDR3 extends over 15 amino acids. Trimming took 3 bases from V and 2 from J; bases not matched to a gene: 4. Germline V gene lookup returns CDR1 MNHNS and CDR2 SASEGT. CDR3 nucleotide sequence: TGTGCCAGCAGTGAGGCGGACAGGGACACAGATACGCAGTATTTT. Amino acids: CASSEADRDTDTQYF.

In its sample, this clone was seen a few times. The chain links TRBV29-1 to TRBJ1-1; possible D gene TRBD1, 5 bases. Germline CDR1 and CDR2: SQVTM and ANQGSEA. The ends were cut back, 7 bases at V and 0 bases at J, with 18 bases in the middle. This CDR3 contains 15 residues. CDR3 DNA: TGCAGCGGACAGACGCAACTGGGTATGAACACTGAAGCTTTCTTT. Translation: CSGQTQLGMNTEAFF.

The chain links TRBV5-4 to TRBJ2-2; D might be TRBD1 (6 bases). V lost 7 bases, J lost 0 bases, and 13 bases lay in between. Germline CDR1 is SGHNT and CDR2 is YYREEE (reference sequence). CDR3 length equals 15 residues. The CDR3 reads CASANWTANTGELFF. CDR3 bases: TGTGCCAGCGCTAATTGGACAGCGAACACCGGGGAGCTGTTTTTT.

V is TRBV7-9 and J is TRBJ2-5; D unclear. Germline CDR1 is SEHNR and CDR2 is FQNEAQ (reference sequence). V was clipped by 5 bases and J by 0 bases, with 4 bases between them. The CDR3 has 12 residues. The CDR3 coding sequence is TGTGCCAGCAGCGACAACCAAGAGACCCAGTACTTC. It specifies CASSDNQETQYF.

The count of this clone is one. V gene TRBV9 combines with J gene TRBJ2-2; D unclear. Trimming removed 0 bases from V and 5 bases from J, with 11 bases in between. The CDR3 runs 15 residues. In germline, CDR1 is SGDLS, CDR2 YYNGEE. CDR3 in DNA: TGTGCCAGCAGCGTAGAATTCGGAGAGACCGGGGAGCTGTTTTTT. This translates into CASSVEFGETGELFF.

The chain couples TRBV5-8 to TRBJ1-5, with D unclear. Germline V gene lookup returns CDR1 SGHTS and CDR2 YDEGEE. This CDR3 is 16 amino acids long. V lost 5 bases and J lost 1, with 16 bases in between. For the CDR3, the DNA is TGTGCCAGCAGTCCGATAACAAGTTCAAGCAATCAGCCCCAGCATTTT. This codes for CASSPITSSSNQPQHF.

This clone showed up just a few times. The rearrangement links TRBV6-6 to TRBJ1-4, with 10 bases identical to TRBD1. CDR3 length equals 16 residues. V shed 0 bases and J 6 bases; nucleotides not matched to a gene: 4. Germline V lookup: CDR1 MNHNY, CDR2 SVGAGI (reference sequence). The CDR3 protein is CASSYSRGQGYEKLFF. In DNA form, the CDR3 reads TGTGCCAGCAGTTACTCGAGGGGACAGGGGTATGAAAAACTGTTTTTT.